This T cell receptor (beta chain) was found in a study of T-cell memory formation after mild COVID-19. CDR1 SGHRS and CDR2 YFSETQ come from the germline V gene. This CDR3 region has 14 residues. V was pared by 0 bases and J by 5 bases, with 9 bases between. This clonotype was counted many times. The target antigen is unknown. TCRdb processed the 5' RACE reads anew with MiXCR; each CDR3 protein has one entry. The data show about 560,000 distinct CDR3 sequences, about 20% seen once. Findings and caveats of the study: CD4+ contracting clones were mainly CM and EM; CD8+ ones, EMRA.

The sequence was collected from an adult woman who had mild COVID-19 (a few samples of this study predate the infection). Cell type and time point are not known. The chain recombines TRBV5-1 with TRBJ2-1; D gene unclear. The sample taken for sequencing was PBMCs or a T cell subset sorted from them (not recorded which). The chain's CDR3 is CASSLVSRDNEQFF. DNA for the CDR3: TGCGCCAGCAGCTTGGTCTCTCGTGACAATGAGCAGTTCTTC.